The 12 T cell receptor beta chains below all came from one sample that was sequenced in a study of molecular identifiers for immune sequencing clone quantification. TCRdb processed the PCR reads anew with MiXCR; each CDR3 protein has one entry. The table includes around 100,000 distinct CDR3 sequences, about 35% detected once. Specimen: naive CD8+ T cells from blood, with Jurkat cell RNA spiked in. Subset of the sample: FACS-sorted CD8+CD4-CCR7+CD45RA+ naive T cells. The receptors derive from a human donor in good health. Some libraries in this study had Jurkat cell RNA spiked in.

The chain uses TRBV5-6 and TRBJ1-4; D is unresolved. The CDR3 runs 14 residues. CDR1 and CDR2 from the germline V gene are SGHDT and YYEEEE. Trimming shortened V by 0 bases and J by 6 bases, and 9 bases separated the two germline ends. The CDR3 is CASSLGVGDEKLFF. The DNA of the CDR3 is TGTGCCAGCAGCTTGGGGGTCGGGGATGAAAAACTGTTTTTT.

The chain is built from TRBV12-3 or TRBV12-4 and TRBJ2-1; no clear D gene. The CDR3 runs 12 residues. Trimming left V 5 bases short and J 5 bases short, with 7 bases between. Written as DNA, the CDR3 is TGTGCCAGCAGTAAAGGACACAATGAGCAGTTCTTC. This sequence encodes CASSKGHNEQFF.

The sample holds many counts of this clonotype. This chain joins TRBV6-2 or TRBV6-3 and TRBJ2-5; D remains unclear. Germline lookup yields CDR1 MNHEY and CDR2 SVGEGT. CDR3 size: 15 residues. V was trimmed by 6 bases and J by 3 bases, leaving 17 bases between them. The CDR3 here is CASRPLTGREETQYF. The CDR3 DNA reads TGTGCCAGCAGACCCCTGACGGGCAGAGAAGAGACCCAGTACTTC.

The chain combines TRBV4-3 with TRBJ2-7; 7 nucleotides line up with TRBD2. The CDR3 has 16 amino acids. Trimming took 0 bases from V and 4 from J; bases not matched to a gene: 9. Germline CDR1 and CDR2: LGHNA and YSLEER. DNA of the CDR3: TGCGCCAGCAGCCAAGATCGTGGGTCAGCGGGGTACGAGCAGTACTTC. Translated: CASSQDRGSAGYEQYF.

This clonotype was observed a few times. This chain connects TRBV13 to TRBJ2-5, with 10 bases lining up with TRBD1. CDR3 length: 15 amino acids. The germline V gene has CDR1 PRHDT and CDR2 FYEKMQ (reference sequence). V gave up 6 bases and J gave up 9 bases; unmatched junction bases: 13. The CDR3 loop reads CASRLRGTGDMAQYF. CDR3 DNA sequence: TGTGCCAGCAGACTACGGGGGACAGGGGACATGGCCCAGTACTTC.

This clonotype was seen a handful of times. The V call is TRBV4-2, the J call TRBJ2-1, with 10 bases fitting TRBD2. The CDR3 is 14 amino acids. In germline, CDR1 is LGHNA, CDR2 YNFKEQ. Trimming cost V 1 base and J 10 bases; bases outside gene matches: 4. The CDR3 loop is CASSQAGLAEEQFF. The CDR3 DNA follows: TGTGCCAGCAGCCAAGCTGGACTAGCGGAAGAGCAGTTCTTC.

The rearrangement uses TRBV27 and TRBJ2-5; TRBD2 matches 11 bases. The CDR3 is made up of 17 amino acids. Germline CDR1 MNHEY, CDR2 SMNVEV (reference sequence). With 6 bases clipped from V and 1 base from J, the junction kept 10 bases outside the gene matches. The CDR3 loop is CASRLIGTSGSQETQYF. The CDR3 DNA follows: TGTGCCAGCAGATTAATAGGAACTAGCGGGAGCCAAGAGACCCAGTACTTC.

V usage is TRBV20-1 and J usage is TRBJ2-3; a possible D gene is TRBD2 (6 bases). The V end lost 4 bases, the J end lost 2 bases, and 10 bases lay between the germline ends. The germline CDR1 and CDR2 sequences are DFQATT and SNEGSKA (reference sequence). The CDR3 spans 13 residues. CDR3 sequence: CSATLAFTDTQYF. The CDR3 coding sequence is TGCAGTGCTACACTAGCATTCACAGATACGCAGTATTTT.

Of note for this clonotype: The junction does not match germline at one end; this may be a read error. The V gene is TRBV5-3, the J gene TRBJ2-7; possibly TRBD1 for D (5 bases). TRBV5-3 is an ORF for which the function is uncertain. The length of the CDR3 is 15 residues. DNA for the CDR3: TGTGCCAGCAGCTTGACTTACCAGGGTGTCAGCGAGCAGTACTTC. Its protein is CASSLTYQGVSEQYF.

This clonotype came up many times. The chain uses TRBV4-3 and TRBJ1-4; a weak D match, TRBD1 (6 bases). Trimming removed 0 bases at V and 7 bases at J, with 15 bases between. CDR1 is LGHNA and CDR2 is YSLEER in the germline V gene. The CDR3 loop spans 16 amino acids. The CDR3 DNA reads as TGCGCCAGCAGCCAAGATCCTGGCAGGGGTGGTGAAAAACTGTTTTTT. This translates into CASSQDPGRGGEKLFF.

This rearrangement joins TRBV28 to TRBJ2-3, with TRBD2 matching 9 bases. Germline V gene sequence: CDR1 MDHEN, CDR2 SYDVKM. After removal of 1 base from V and 2 bases from J, the junction contained 4 bases not matched to a gene. This CDR3 comprises 16 residues. The CDR3 region is CASSLFSGRITDTQYF. The CDR3 DNA reads as TGTGCCAGCAGTTTATTCAGCGGGAGGATCACAGATACGCAGTATTTT.

This clonotype showed up just a few times. The rearrangement joins TRBV19 to TRBJ1-1; no firm D call. CDR1 LNHDA and CDR2 SQIVND come from the germline V gene (reference sequence). The CDR3 contains 14 residues. Trimming cost V 5 bases and J 3 bases, with 13 bases left between them. CDR3 DNA: TGTGCCAGTAGTTTAGTCGATTTGGACACTGAAGCTTTCTTT. Encoded protein: CASSLVDLDTEAFF.